Listed below are T cell receptor beta chains from one sample, sequenced in a study of blood T cell repertoires in COVID-19. Assay used: immunoSEQ multiplex PCR; TCRdb lists only in-frame clones, some missing. The sample carries 250,000 to 300,000 clones, roughly 86% recorded once. The sample taken for sequencing was PBMCs or T cells enriched from blood (not recorded which). All receptors derive from a woman in her sixties who had recovered from COVID-19. Both conserved end residues are part of each CDR3. Each record gives: D gene, clone size, J gene, V gene, CDR3 protein, CDR3 DNA. The D gene is left open where the match is weak. Clone size is given for some rows only: seen once, a few or many times, or a class if the clone is expanded.

TRBD2	.	TRBJ2-5	TRBV7-2	CASSFAGAETQYF	TGTGCCAGCAGCTTTGCGGGAGCGGAGACCCAGTACTTC
.	.	TRBJ1-1	TRBV27	CASSSVNTEAFF	TGTGCCAGCAGTTCCGTGAACACTGAAGCTTTCTTT
TRBD2	.	TRBJ2-2	TRBV3-1/TRBV3-2	CASSQYGTSGPRTGELFF	TGTGCCAGCAGCCAATATGGGACTAGCGGTCCCCGCACCGGGGAGCTGTTTTTT
.	few	TRBJ1-3	TRBV5-1	CASSLGTGWGNTIYF	TGCGCCAGCAGCTTAGGCACAGGGTGGGGAAACACCATATATTTT
TRBD2	few	TRBJ2-2	TRBV7-2	CASSYAGGTNTRELFF	TGTGCCAGCAGCTATGCTGGCGGGACTAACACCCGGGAGCTGTTTTTT
TRBD2	.	TRBJ2-1	TRBV7-9	CASSPTWTSGSYNEQFF	TGTGCCAGCAGCCCGACGTGGACTAGCGGCTCCTACAATGAGCAGTTCTTC
TRBD2	few	TRBJ2-1	TRBV19	CASSGGGAGMDEQFF	TGTGCCAGTAGTGGAGGAGGAGCGGGAATGGATGAGCAGTTCTTC
TRBD1	.	TRBJ1-1	TRBV5-1	CASSFSGGNPEAFF	TGCGCCAGCAGCTTTTCAGGGGGGAATCCTGAAGCTTTCTTT
.	.	TRBJ2-2	TRBV11-2	CASTETRDTGELFF	TGTGCCAGCACCGAAACTAGAGACACCGGGGAGCTGTTTTTT
TRBD1	.	TRBJ2-7	TRBV6-5	CASRGQLANEQYF	TGTGCCAGCAGGGGACAGCTGGCGAACGAGCAGTACTTC
TRBD1	.	TRBJ2-7	TRBV3-1/TRBV3-2	CASSRGTGGTYEQYF	TGTGCCAGCAGCCGAGGGACAGGGGGGACCTACGAGCAGTACTTC
TRBD1	.	TRBJ1-5	TRBV29-1	CSVAQGGTGNQPQHF	TGCAGCGTTGCCCAGGGGGGAACGGGCAATCAGCCCCAGCATTTT
TRBD2	.	TRBJ2-1	TRBV11-2	CASSSSGGLAKYNEQFF	TGTGCCAGCAGCTCATCGGGGGGACTAGCGAAATACAATGAGCAGTTCTTC
TRBD2	.	TRBJ2-1	TRBV24-1	CATSQAGGNEQFF	TGTGCCACCAGTCAAGCGGGAGGGAATGAGCAGTTCTTC
.	.	TRBJ1-2	TRBV7-2	CASSSGQGLGGYTF	TGTGCCAGCAGCTCAGGGCAGGGGCTAGGTGGCTACACCTTC
TRBD1	.	TRBJ1-1	TRBV5-1	CASVQGVGNTEAFF	TGCGCCAGCGTGCAGGGGGTAGGGAACACTGAAGCTTTCTTT
TRBD1	.	TRBJ1-5	TRBV12-3/TRBV12-4	CASSWTGNQPQHF	TGTGCCAGCAGCTGGACAGGGAATCAGCCCCAGCATTTT
.	once	TRBJ1-4	TRBV13	CASSLGATNEKLFF	TGTGCCAGCAGCCTCGGGGCAACTAATGAAAAACTGTTTTTT
.	.	TRBJ1-1	TRBV7-2	CASSLGDITEAFF	TGTGCCAGCAGCTTAGGGGACATCACTGAAGCTTTCTTT
TRBD1	few	TRBJ2-2	TRBV29-1	CSVALQGMTGELFF	TGCAGCGTTGCTCTACAGGGGATGACCGGGGAGCTGTTTTTT
.	few	TRBJ1-1	TRBV9	CASSVEGDTEAFF	TGTGCCAGCAGCGTAGAAGGGGACACTGAAGCTTTCTTT
TRBD1	once	TRBJ2-1	TRBV27	CARISGGGRTSYNEQFF	TGTGCCCGGATATCAGGGGGCGGGCGGACCTCCTACAATGAGCAGTTCTTC
.	.	TRBJ1-6	TRBV7-3	CASSLSGHNSPLHF	TGTGCCAGCAGCTTGTCAGGACACAATTCACCCCTCCACTTT
TRBD1	.	TRBJ1-2	TRBV25-1	CASSVHLRDRGLGYTF	TGTGCCAGCAGTGTCCACCTCCGGGACAGGGGGCTTGGCTACACCTTC
.	few	TRBJ2-2	TRBV7-3	CASSQGTGNTGELFF	TGTGCCAGCAGCCAGGGTACGGGGAACACCGGGGAGCTGTTTTTT
.	.	TRBJ2-1	TRBV7-8	CASSRGLGMEQFF	TGTGCCAGCAGCCGGGGACTTGGGATGGAGCAGTTCTTC
TRBD1	.	TRBJ2-7	TRBV5-5	CASSFRPGQGTYEQYF	TGTGCCAGCAGCTTTCGTCCGGGACAGGGAACCTACGAGCAGTACTTC
TRBD1	.	TRBJ2-6	TRBV30	CAWSGTGITGANVLTF	TGTGCCTGGAGCGGGACAGGGATCACTGGGGCCAACGTCCTGACTTTC
TRBD1	.	TRBJ1-6	TRBV28	CASSPGQFNSPLHF	TGTGCCAGCAGCCCGGGACAGTTTAATTCACCCCTCCACTTT
.	.	TRBJ2-3	TRBV7-3	CASSPSGHSTDTQYF	TGTGCCAGCAGCCCCTCAGGGCATAGCACAGATACGCAGTATTTT
.	.	TRBJ1-6	TRBV12-5	CASGGDYSPLHF	TGTGCTAGTGGCGGGGACTATTCACCCCTCCACTTT
.	.	TRBJ1-5	TRBV3-1/TRBV3-2	CASSRRTEDQPQHF	TGTGCCAGCAGCCGACGGACGGAGGATCAGCCCCAGCATTTT
TRBD1	.	TRBJ2-7	TRBV28	CASISADRDEQYF	TGTGCCAGCATATCGGCGGACAGGGACGAGCAGTACTTC
TRBD1	.	TRBJ1-6	TRBV19	CASSSGGNSPLHF	TGTGCCAGTAGTTCAGGGGGTAATTCACCCCTCCACTTT
TRBD1	.	TRBJ1-2	TRBV5-1	CASSSLAGTVIDYGYTF	TGCGCCAGCAGCTCTCTTGCCGGGACAGTAATCGACTATGGCTACACCTTC
TRBD2	.	TRBJ2-3	TRBV9	CASSVEVTSGVDTQYF	TGTGCCAGCAGCGTAGAGGTGACTAGCGGGGTAGATACGCAGTATTTT
.	once	TRBJ2-3	TRBV28	CASSLGARISITDTQYF	TGTGCCAGCAGTTTAGGGGCGAGGATCTCTATCACAGATACGCAGTATTTT
TRBD1	.	TRBJ1-4	TRBV28	CASRKTGTGGGKLFF	TGTGCCAGCAGAAAAACCGGGACAGGGGGCGGAAAACTGTTTTTT
TRBD2	.	TRBJ2-2	TRBV2	CASSYSGGNIIGELFF	TGTGCCAGCAGTTATAGCGGGGGTAATATTATCGGGGAGCTGTTTTTT
.	.	TRBJ1-1	TRBV7-9	CASSLGGQGTEAFF	TGTGCCAGCAGCTTGGGGGGGCAAGGGACTGAAGCTTTCTTT
.	.	TRBJ1-1	TRBV5-1	CASSVSPTGMNTEAFF	TGCGCCAGCAGCGTTAGTCCGACAGGAATGAACACTGAAGCTTTCTTT
.	.	TRBJ2-5	TRBV19	CASSIGGPGETQYF	TGTGCCAGTAGTATAGGGGGGCCTGGAGAGACCCAGTACTTC
TRBD2	.	TRBJ2-7	TRBV6-5	CASSFEAASGRHEQYF	TGTGCCAGCAGTTTTGAAGCGGCTAGCGGTCGCCACGAGCAGTACTTC
.	.	TRBJ2-7	TRBV5-1	CASSHQIKSYEQYF	TGCGCCAGCTCCCACCAGATCAAATCCTACGAGCAGTACTTC
TRBD2	.	TRBJ2-1	TRBV11-3	CASGGSSYNEQFF	TGTGCCAGCGGCGGGAGCTCCTACAATGAGCAGTTCTTC
.	once	TRBJ2-5	TRBV29-1	CSVDGDTRETQYF	TGCAGCGTTGATGGCGACACACGAGAGACCCAGTACTTC
.	.	TRBJ1-5	TRBV7-2	CASSLWRDQPQHF	TGTGCCAGCAGCTTGTGGAGGGATCAGCCCCAGCATTTT
TRBD2	.	TRBJ2-1	TRBV29-1	CSVMAGGLLNYNEQFF	TGCAGCGTAATGGCGGGGGGCCTCCTCAATTACAATGAGCAGTTCTTC
.	.	TRBJ2-1	TRBV4-2	CASSQDSLREQFF	TGTGCCAGCAGCCAAGATTCACTAAGAGAGCAGTTCTTC
.	.	TRBJ1-4	TRBV9	CASSDRGHPNEKLFF	TGTGCCAGCAGCGATCGCGGACATCCTAATGAAAAACTGTTTTTT